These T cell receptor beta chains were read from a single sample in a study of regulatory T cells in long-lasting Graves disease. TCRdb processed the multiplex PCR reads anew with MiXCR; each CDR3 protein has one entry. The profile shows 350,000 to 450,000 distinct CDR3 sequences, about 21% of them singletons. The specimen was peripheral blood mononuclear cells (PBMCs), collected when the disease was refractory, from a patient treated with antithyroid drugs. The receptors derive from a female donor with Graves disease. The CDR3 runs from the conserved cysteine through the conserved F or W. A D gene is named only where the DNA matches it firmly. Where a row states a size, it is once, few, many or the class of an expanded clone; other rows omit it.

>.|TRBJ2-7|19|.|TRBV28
TGTGCCAGCAGTTTAGGCACAGGGTTTCCCTTTCCCGTCTCCTACGAGCAGTACTTC
CASSLGTGFPFPVSYEQYF
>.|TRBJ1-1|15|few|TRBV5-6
TGTGCCAGCAGCTTGGCTCCGATACCGAACACTGAAGCTTTCTTT
CASSLAPIPNTEAFF
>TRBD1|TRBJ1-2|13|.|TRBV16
TGTGCCAGCAGCCAGGGACAGTACTATGGCTACACCTTC
CASSQGQYYGYTF
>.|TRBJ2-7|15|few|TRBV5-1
TGCGCCAGCAGCTTGTCGGGACAAGGGAACTACGAGCAGTACTTC
CASSLSGQGNYEQYF
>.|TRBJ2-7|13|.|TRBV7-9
TGTGCCAGCCGCCTGGGGGCCACCGGGGTGCAGTACTTC
CASRLGATGVQYF
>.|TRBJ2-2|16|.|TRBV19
TGTGCCAGTAGTATATCCGGGAAGGGGGACACCGGGGAGCTGTTTTTT
CASSISGKGDTGELFF
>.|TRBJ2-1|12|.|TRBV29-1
TGCAGCCTCCGGGAGTCCTACAATGAGCAGTTCTTC
CSLRESYNEQFF
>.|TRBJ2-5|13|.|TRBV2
TGTGCCAGCAGTGGGGGAGCGGAGGAGACCCAGTACTTC
CASSGGAEETQYF
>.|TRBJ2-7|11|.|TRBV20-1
TGCAGTCCCCAGGGGGGGGCGCAGCAGTACTTC
CSPQGGAQQYF
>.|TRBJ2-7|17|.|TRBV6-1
TGTGCCAGCAGCCCCACCCCCCGGGACACAAACTCCTACGAGCAGTACTTC
CASSPTPRDTNSYEQYF
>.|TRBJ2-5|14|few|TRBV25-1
TGTGCCAGCAGGGGAAAGGGGTGGAGGGAGACCCAGTACTTC
CASRGKGWRETQYF
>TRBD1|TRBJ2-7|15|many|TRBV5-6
TGTGCCAGCAGCTCGGGACAGGGGGCAGTTTACGAGCAGTACTTC
CASSSGQGAVYEQYF
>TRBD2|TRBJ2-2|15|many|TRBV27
TGTGCCAGCAGGACGACTAGCGGCTCCACCGGGGAGCTGTTTTTT
CASRTTSGSTGELFF
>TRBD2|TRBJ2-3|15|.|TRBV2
TGTGCCAGCTTGCCGGGACTAGCGGTTACAGATACGCAGTATTTT
CASLPGLAVTDTQYF
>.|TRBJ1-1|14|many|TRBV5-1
TGCGCCAGCAGCTTGAGAGGTGAAGGCACTGAAGCTTTCTTT
CASSLRGEGTEAFF
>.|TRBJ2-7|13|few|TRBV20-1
TGCAGTGCTAGCAAGCGGGCGCCCTACGAGCAGTACTTC
CSASKRAPYEQYF
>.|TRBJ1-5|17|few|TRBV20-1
TGCAGTGCTAGACCGATCTTAAAACAGGGAGCTCATCAGCCCCAGCATTTT
CSARPILKQGAHQPQHF
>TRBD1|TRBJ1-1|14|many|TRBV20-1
TGCAGTGCTTACTCGGACAGGAGTTGGACTGAAGCTTTCTTT
CSAYSDRSWTEAFF
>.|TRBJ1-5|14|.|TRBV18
TGTGCCAGCTCACCATCAGGGGTAGGCCAGCCCCAGCATTTT
CASSPSGVGQPQHF
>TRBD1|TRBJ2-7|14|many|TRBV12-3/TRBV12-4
TGTGCCAGCACCCCACAGACAGGGTTTTACGAGCAGTACTTC
CASTPQTGFYEQYF
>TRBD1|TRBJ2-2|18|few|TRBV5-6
TGTGCCAGCAGCTTAAAACAGGGGGCCCCGTTATACACCGGGGAGCTGTTTTTT
CASSLKQGAPLYTGELFF
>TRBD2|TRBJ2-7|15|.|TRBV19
TGTGCCAGTAGATGGGGCGGGAGTGGGTCCTACGAGCAGTACTTC
CASRWGGSGSYEQYF
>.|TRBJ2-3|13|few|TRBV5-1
TGCGCCAGCAGCGCAGGAGGTACAGATACGCAGTATTTT
CASSAGGTDTQYF